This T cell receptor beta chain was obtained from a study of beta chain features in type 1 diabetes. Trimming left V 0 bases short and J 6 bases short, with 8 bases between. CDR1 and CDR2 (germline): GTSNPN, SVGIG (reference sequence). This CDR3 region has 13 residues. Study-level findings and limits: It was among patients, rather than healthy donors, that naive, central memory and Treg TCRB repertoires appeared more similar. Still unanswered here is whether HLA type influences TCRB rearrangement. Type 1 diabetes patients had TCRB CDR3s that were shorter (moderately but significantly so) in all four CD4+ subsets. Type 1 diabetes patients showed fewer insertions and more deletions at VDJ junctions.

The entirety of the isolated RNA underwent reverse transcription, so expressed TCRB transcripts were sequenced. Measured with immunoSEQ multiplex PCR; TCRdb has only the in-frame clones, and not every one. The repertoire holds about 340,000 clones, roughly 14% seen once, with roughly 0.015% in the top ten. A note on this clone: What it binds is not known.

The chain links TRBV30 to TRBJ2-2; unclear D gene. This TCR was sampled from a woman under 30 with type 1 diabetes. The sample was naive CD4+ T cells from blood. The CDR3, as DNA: TGTGCCTGGAGTGTAATATCCCCCGGGGAGCTGTTTTTT. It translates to CAWSVISPGELFF.